This T cell receptor beta chain was identified in a study of blood T cells in healthy people across ages. A J-beta primer mix and a sample-barcoded 5' primer were used in a second PCR of about 7 to 12 cycles. A single record per CDR3 protein comes from TCRdb applying MiXCR to the 5' RACE reads. The sample shows some 1.1 million distinct CDR3 sequences, around two fifths of them seen only once. On this clonotype itself: The antigen is undetermined.

Findings and limits, study-wide: Estimates based on one million T cells were treated as lower bounds.

This CDR3 contains 15 residues. V shed 6 bases and J shed 4 bases, with 18 bases lying between them. Germline V CDR1 and CDR2: MNHEY, SVGAGI. The source is a man aged 18 to 29 in good health. The chain links TRBV6-5 to TRBJ1-1, with D possibly being TRBD1 (5 bases). The sequenced sample was blood. CDR3 nucleotides: TGTGCCAGCAGCCGCCTTGGGGGGGTGAGCACTGAAGCTTTCTTT. This codes for CASSRLGGVSTEAFF.